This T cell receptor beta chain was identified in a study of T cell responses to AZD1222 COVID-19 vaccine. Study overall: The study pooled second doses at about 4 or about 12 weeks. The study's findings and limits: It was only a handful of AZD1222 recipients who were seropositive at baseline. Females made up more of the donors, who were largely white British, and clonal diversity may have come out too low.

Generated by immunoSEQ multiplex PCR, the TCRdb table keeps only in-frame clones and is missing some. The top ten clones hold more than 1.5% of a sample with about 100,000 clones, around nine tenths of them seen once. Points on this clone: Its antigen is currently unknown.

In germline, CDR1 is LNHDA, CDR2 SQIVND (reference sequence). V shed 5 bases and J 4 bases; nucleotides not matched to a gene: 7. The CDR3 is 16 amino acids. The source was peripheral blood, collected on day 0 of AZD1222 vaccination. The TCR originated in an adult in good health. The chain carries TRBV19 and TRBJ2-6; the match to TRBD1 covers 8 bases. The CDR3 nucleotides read TGTGCCAGTAGTGTGCAGGGGGCGGAGGGGGCCAACGTCCTGACTTTC. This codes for CASSVQGAEGANVLTF.